This entry concerns a single TCR beta chain. Its antigen is currently unknown. V was clipped by 6 bases and J by 6 bases, with 8 bases between them. The CDR3 has 11 residues. PCR was performed a second time for about 7 to 11 cycles using a sample-barcoded 5' primer and a J-beta primer mix. TCRdb processed the 5' RACE reads anew with MiXCR; each CDR3 protein has one entry. The profile shows hundreds of thousands of distinct CDR3 sequences, 40% to 45% of them singletons. The entry originates in a study of blood T cells in healthy people across ages. Whole-study results and caveats: TCR beta diversity, measured per million T cells, fell in a roughly linear way with age. Naive T cell percentage showed a strong correlation with the diversity of TCR beta. Aged donors had fewer naive CD4+ cells and lower diversity than long-lived donors.

What was sequenced was blood. The chain combines TRBV12-3 or TRBV12-4 with TRBJ1-1; no definite D call. This receptor was identified in an older woman in good health. In nucleotides, the CDR3 is TGTGCCAGCAGCGTGGGCTCTGAAGCTTTCTTT. Its protein product is CASSVGSEAFF.